The 32 T cell receptor beta chains given below trace back to one sample, sequenced in a study of OX40 agonist ivuxolimab in advanced cancers. Some clones are missing from TCRdb's copy, which holds only in-frame ones; the method was immunoSEQ multiplex PCR. The sample includes some 24,000 clones, around four fifths of them seen just once. The sequencing here drew on CD4+ or CD8+ T cells sorted from blood, taken in a trial of the OX40 agonist ivuxolimab. These TCRs come from an adult with an advanced solid tumor such as melanoma, head and neck, liver or kidney cancer.

By sample fraction, this clone is medium-sized. V usage is TRBV30 and J usage is TRBJ1-1; no reliable D call. Trimming took off 0 bases at V and 2 bases at J, with 10 bases between the two ends. CDR1 is GTSNPN, CDR2 SVGIG, per germline (reference sequence). The CDR3 has 14 amino acids. The CDR3 loop is CAWSVGRSNTEAFF. The CDR3 DNA sequence: TGTGCCTGGAGTGTAGGGCGCAGTAACACTGAAGCTTTCTTT.

CDR3 sequence reads: CASNTQGRGSNQPQHF. The CDR3 DNA follows: TGTGCCAGCAATACACAGGGAAGGGGTAGCAATCAGCCCCAGCATTTT. This chain uses TRBV28 with TRBJ1-5; the D gene is possibly TRBD1 (6 bases). The V end was cut by 7 bases, the J end by 0 bases, with 16 bases between. CDR3 length equals 16 residues. CDR1 MDHEN and CDR2 SYDVKM come from the germline V gene.

The gene calls are TRBV6-1 and TRBJ2-1; D uncertain. The CDR3 runs 14 residues. In germline, CDR1 is MNHNS, CDR2 SASEGT. V was cut by 3 bases and J by 10 bases, with 16 bases left in between. DNA for the CDR3: TGTGCCAGCAGTGATCGGTCTAGGGTGGAAGAGCAGTTCTTC. Translated: CASSDRSRVEEQFF.

The rearrangement joins TRBV28 to TRBJ1-6, with a weak D call TRBD1 (5 bases). V was pared by 4 bases and J by 10 bases, with 14 bases between. The V gene's germline CDR1 is MDHEN and CDR2 SYDVKM. CDR3 length equals 14 residues. The CDR3 protein is CASSSFRAGSPLHF. The CDR3 coding sequence is TGTGCCAGCAGTTCGTTCAGGGCGGGCTCACCCCTCCACTTT.

This clone showed up just once. The chain is built from TRBV5-6 and TRBJ1-4, with 7 positions matching TRBD1. The CDR3 covers 15 residues. Trimming at V came to 2 bases and at J to 7 bases, leaving 8 bases not matched to a gene. Germline CDR1 is SGHDT and CDR2 is YYEEEE. CDR3 coding DNA: TGTGCCAGCAGCTTCTGGGACAGCAAGACTGAAAAACTGTTTTTT. This translates into CASSFWDSKTEKLFF.

The chain joins TRBV28 to TRBJ2-5; D uncertain. CDR3 length equals 12 residues. V was cut by 2 bases and J by 13 bases, with 14 bases left in between. Germline V CDR1 and CDR2: MDHEN, SYDVKM. CDR3 residues: CASSLDIKRMYF. CDR3 in DNA: TGTGCCAGCAGTTTAGACATAAAGAGAATGTACTTC.

The V call is TRBV6-4, the J call TRBJ2-7; 10 bases map to TRBD2. V lost 6 bases and J lost 3; bases outside the gene matches: 17. This CDR3 spans 18 amino acids. Germline lookup yields CDR1 MRHNA and CDR2 SNTAGT. CDR3 in DNA: TGTGCCAGCAGGACAGAAAAGGCTAGCGGGAGCTCCCACTACGAGCAGTACTTC. Translating gives CASRTEKASGSSHYEQYF.

V gene TRBV4-3 combines with J gene TRBJ2-2; TRBD2 matches at 9 bases. CDR1 and CDR2 from the germline V gene are LGHNA and YSLEER. The CDR3 has 16 residues. Losses at the gene ends were 2 bases for V and 3 bases for J; bases not matched to a gene: 4. The chain's CDR3 is CASSQQRGADTGELFF. CDR3 sequence (DNA): TGCGCCAGCAGCCAACAGCGGGGGGCAGACACCGGGGAGCTGTTTTTT.

This clone was picked up one time. The genes are TRBV27 and TRBJ2-3; weak D call: TRBD2 (5 bases). Germline CDR1 is MNHEY and CDR2 is SMNVEV (reference sequence). The CDR3 length is 14 residues. V was trimmed by 2 bases and J by 2 bases, leaving 8 bases between them. CDR3 nucleotide sequence: TGTGCCAGCAGTTTAACTAGTCCCACAGATACGCAGTATTTT. Its protein product is CASSLTSPTDTQYF.

The chain is built from TRBV5-1 and TRBJ2-7, with 7 positions matching TRBD1. CDR1 is SGHRS and CDR2 is YFSETQ in the germline V gene. J was trimmed by 3 bases and V by 0 bases; bases with no gene match: 6. The CDR3 loop spans 15 amino acids. As DNA, the CDR3 is TGCGCCAGCAGCTTGGCCGACAGGGTTGGCTACGAGCAGTACTTC. Its protein product is CASSLADRVGYEQYF. Supplemented by reference TRBV5-1 and TRBJ2-7, the full variable domain reads KAGVTQTPRYLIKTRGQQVTLSCSPISGHRSVSWYQQTPGQGLQFLFEYFSETQRNKGNFPGRFSGRQFSNSRSEMNVSTLELGDSALYLCASSLADRVGYEQYFGPGTRLTVT.

The chain uses TRBV2 and TRBJ2-3, with 8 bases that match TRBD1. The CDR3 sequence is 15 residues long. Trimming at V came to 6 bases and at J to 2 bases, leaving 7 bases not matched to a gene. Looked up from germline, CDR1 is SNHLY and CDR2 is FYNNEI. This chain's CDR3 is CASSGQGGHTDTQYF. CDR3 nucleotide sequence: TGTGCCAGCAGCGGACAGGGTGGACACACAGATACGCAGTATTTT. The complete variable domain, with remaining parts taken from reference TRBV2 and TRBJ2-3, reads EPEVTQTPSHQVTQMGQEVILRCVPISNHLYFYWYRQILGQKVEFLVSFYNNEISEKSEIFDDQFSVERPDGSNFTLKIRSTKLEDSAMYFCASSGQGGHTDTQYFGPGTRLTVL.

The chain carries TRBV10-3 and TRBJ2-7, with 7 bases that match TRBD1. The germline V gene encodes CDR1 ENHRY and CDR2 SYGVKD. The trim removed 6 bases at V and 10 bases at J, leaving 15 bases unmatched. The length of the CDR3 is 14 residues. The DNA for the CDR3 is TGTGCCATCAGCCGAAACCCGGGACAGTCGATTCAGTACTTC. This translates into CAISRNPGQSIQYF.

The CDR3 region is CASSLGQSRLAKNIQYF. The CDR3, as DNA: TGCGCCAGCAGCCTAGGACAATCCCGGTTAGCCAAAAACATTCAGTACTTC. The chain recombines TRBV5-1 with TRBJ2-4; D is possibly TRBD1 (5 bases). V was pared by 4 bases and J by 0 bases, with 17 bases between. The CDR3 is made up of 17 amino acids. Germline V gives CDR1 SGHRS, CDR2 YFSETQ.

J is TRBJ1-5 and V is TRBV4-1; D gene uncertain. From germline, CDR1 is MGHRA and CDR2 YSYEKL. This CDR3 spans 16 amino acids. Trimming took 0 bases from V and 2 from J, leaving 11 bases between them. CDR3 bases: TGCGCCAGCAGCCAAGATGGCGGGTTCGGCAATCAGCCCCAGCATTTT. This translates into CASSQDGGFGNQPQHF.

The chain recombines TRBV30 with TRBJ1-2; D unresolved. The CDR3 runs 11 residues. Per germline, CDR1 GTSNPN and CDR2 SVGIG (reference sequence). Trimming removed 1 base at V and 4 bases at J, with 4 bases between. The CDR3 DNA follows: TGTGCCTGGAGTGACGGCTATGGCTACACCTTC. This translates into CAWSDGYGYTF.

This clone was detected once. This chain joins TRBV11-2 and TRBJ2-3; D gene uncertain. Germline lookup yields CDR1 SGHAT and CDR2 FQNNGV. Trimming stripped 1 base from V and 3 bases from J, with 8 bases between. The CDR3 extends over 14 amino acids. In DNA form, the CDR3 reads TGTGCCAGCAGCTTAGGGCACGGAACAGATACGCAGTATTTT. Translation: CASSLGHGTDTQYF.

The rearrangement uses TRBV5-1 and TRBJ1-4; TRBD1 might be the D (6 bases). The V gene lost 4 bases and the J gene lost 8 bases, with 21 bases spanning the gap. The CDR3 is 16 amino acids. The germline gives CDR1 SGHRS, CDR2 YFSETQ. CDR3 loop: CASSLCGWGPQEKLFF. The CDR3 DNA sequence: TGCGCCAGCAGCCTCTGTGGATGGGGGCCCCAAGAAAAACTGTTTTTT.

The chain recombines TRBV29-1 with TRBJ2-7; D is perhaps TRBD1 (5 bases). Per germline, CDR1 SQVTM and CDR2 ANQGSEA. The V gene lost 0 bases and the J gene lost 9 bases, with 15 bases spanning the gap. There are 13 residues in the CDR3. The CDR3 spells CSVEDPLTARQYF. The DNA of the CDR3 is TGCAGCGTTGAAGATCCCCTGACAGCGAGGCAGTACTTC.

The table lists this clone with a count of one. This sequence joins TRBV18 and TRBJ2-3; the D is unclear. CDR3 length: 13 residues. Between the trimmed V and J ends, which lost 5 bases and 0 bases, there was a span of 6 bases. Germline CDR1 and CDR2: KGHSH and LQKENI. The CDR3 DNA is TGTGCCAGCTCAGTCGGCAGCACAGATACGCAGTATTTT. Protein product: CASSVGSTDTQYF.

This clone showed up just once. The chain combines TRBV6-5 with TRBJ1-2; D unresolved. V shed 8 bases and J shed 3 bases, with 10 bases lying between them. CDR1 and CDR2 from the germline V gene are MNHEY and SVGAGI. The CDR3 sequence is 12 residues long. The CDR3 here is CASGKKDYGYTF. CDR3 coding DNA: TGTGCCAGCGGAAAGAAGGACTATGGCTACACCTTC.

This clone qualifies as medium-sized. This rearrangement joins TRBV6-5 to TRBJ1-5; TRBD1 agrees at 10 bases. V lost 4 bases, J lost 6 bases, and 3 bases stayed unmatched. The CDR3 is 14 amino acids. CDR1 is MNHEY and CDR2 is SVGAGI in the germline V gene. The CDR3, as DNA: TGTGCCAGCAGTTGGGGACAGGGGTTTCAGCCCCAGCATTTT. Its protein is CASSWGQGFQPQHF.

The CDR3 sequence is CASMGPDQRGFSYEQYF. CDR3 DNA: TGTGCCAGTATGGGACCGGACCAGCGGGGATTCTCCTACGAGCAGTACTTC. The chain links TRBV19 to TRBJ2-7; 7 bases match TRBD2. Germline assignment: CDR1 LNHDA and CDR2 SQIVND (reference sequence). The CDR3 totals 17 residues. J lost 0 bases, V lost 7 bases, and 15 bases had no gene match. Full variable domain (remainder filled in from reference TRBV19 and TRBJ2-7): DGGITQSPKYLFRKEGQNVTLSCEQNLNHDAMYWYRQDPGQGLRLIYYSQIVNDFQKGDIAEGYSVSREKKESFPLTVTSAQKNPTAFYLCASMGPDQRGFSYEQYFGPGTRLTVT.

J is TRBJ1-4 and V is TRBV2; TRBD1 might be the D (6 bases). V lost 7 bases to trimming and J lost 8 bases, with 11 bases between them. Germline lookup yields CDR1 SNHLY and CDR2 FYNNEI. The CDR3 consists of 12 residues. CDR3 residues: CASTPQGEKLFF. The CDR3 DNA reads TGTGCCAGCACCCCCCAGGGGGAAAAACTGTTTTTT. Complete variable domain (other parts from reference TRBV2 and TRBJ1-4): EPEVTQTPSHQVTQMGQEVILRCVPISNHLYFYWYRQILGQKVEFLVSFYNNEISEKSEIFDDQFSVERPDGSNFTLKIRSTKLEDSAMYFCASTPQGEKLFFGSGTQLSVL.

The rearrangement uses TRBV6-5 and TRBJ2-3, with TRBD2 as a possible D gene (6 bases). The V gene's germline CDR1 is MNHEY and CDR2 SVGAGI. With 11 bases removed from V and 5 bases from J, the gap between germline ends came to 8 bases. The CDR3 has 10 amino acids. The CDR3 loop is CASGVDTQYF. The CDR3 region has the DNA TGTGCCTCGGGGGTAGATACGCAGTATTTT.

Only a few counts were recorded for this clone. The gene calls are TRBV4-1 and TRBJ2-5; 8 nucleotides align to TRBD1. Germline CDR1 is MGHRA and CDR2 is YSYEKL. With 0 bases clipped from V and 5 bases from J, the junction kept 5 bases outside the gene matches. CDR3 size: 15 residues. The CDR3 protein is CASSQDGTGGETQYF. The CDR3 DNA reads TGCGCCAGCAGCCAAGATGGAACAGGGGGGGAGACCCAGTACTTC.

The chain recombines TRBV5-4 with TRBJ2-5; D tentatively reads TRBD1 or TRBD2 (5 bases each). Germline values: CDR1 SGHNT, CDR2 YYREEE (reference sequence). The CDR3 is made up of 14 amino acids. Trimming cost V 2 bases and J 2 bases, with 10 bases left between them. The CDR3 protein is CASSFGTVQETQYF. DNA of the CDR3: TGTGCCAGCAGCTTCGGGACCGTACAAGAGACCCAGTACTTC.

The chain couples TRBV4-1 to TRBJ2-3; 10 nucleotides line up with TRBD2. V shed 1 base and J 8 bases; nucleotides not matched to a gene: 18. This CDR3 comprises 19 residues. Germline assignment: CDR1 MGHRA and CDR2 YSYEKL. The DNA for the CDR3 is TGCGCCAGCAGCCAAGGGGCTAGCGGGGGCCCTGTACATAGGGGTACGCAGTATTTT. Protein product: CASSQGASGGPVHRGTQYF.

Turning to this clone: Other DNA sequences in this specimen translate into the identical CDR3. The rearrangement links TRBV6-4 to TRBJ2-2; D is uncertain. V was clipped by 3 bases and J by 0 bases, with 5 bases between them. The CDR3 spans 14 residues. Germline V gene data show CDR1 as MRHNA and CDR2 as SNTAGT. The chain's CDR3 is CASSEVANTGELFF. CDR3 sequence (DNA): TGTGCCAGCAGTGAAGTAGCGAACACCGGGGAGCTGTTTTTT.

This chain links TRBV6-5 with TRBJ2-7; D is unresolved. The CDR3 runs 15 residues. The V gene lost 3 bases and the J gene lost 2 bases, with 14 bases spanning the gap. The germline V gene encodes CDR1 MNHEY and CDR2 SVGAGI. The CDR3 protein is CASSYLAEGPYEQYF. The CDR3 DNA reads as TGTGCCAGCAGTTATCTGGCGGAAGGACCCTACGAGCAGTACTTC.

This chain connects TRBV30 to TRBJ2-7; no clear D. CDR3 length: 15 residues. V shed 2 bases and J shed 3 bases, with 17 bases lying between them. Germline-derived CDR1 and CDR2 are GTSNPN and SVGIG (reference sequence). Here the CDR3 reads CAWSSSSVGSYEQYF. Written as DNA, the CDR3 is TGTGCCTGGAGTTCCTCCTCGGTCGGCAGCTACGAGCAGTACTTC.

The gene calls are TRBV11-3 and TRBJ2-1; 16 bases align to TRBD2. The V and J ends lost 5 bases and 10 bases, in that order; junction bases with no gene match: 5. From germline, CDR1 is SGHNT and CDR2 YENEEA. This CDR3 contains 15 residues. The CDR3 DNA sequence: TGTGCCAGCAGCCCGGGACTAGCGGGGGGGCTCGAGCAGTTCTTC. Residues: CASSPGLAGGLEQFF. Drawing the rest from reference TRBV11-3 and TRBJ2-1, the complete variable domain is EAGVVQSPRYKIIEKKQPVAFWCNPISGHNTLYWYLQNLGQGPELLIRYENEEAVDDSQLPKDRFSAERLKGVDSTLKIQPAELGDSAVYLCASSPGLAGGLEQFFGPGTRLTVL.

J is TRBJ2-2 and V is TRBV4-2; D is undetermined. The DNA matches TRBJ1-3 better at its end, which makes the J call doubtful. CDR1 LGHNA and CDR2 YNFKEQ come from the germline V gene. CDR3 size: 15 residues. CDR3 sequence: CASRAETLSGNTIYF. The CDR3 DNA reads as TGTGCCAGCAGGGCAGAGACCCTTTCTGGAAACACCATATATTTT.